This TCR beta chain was identified in a study of CD8+ T cells in alopecia areata. Study context: Among treated patients, oral tofacitinib was administered at 5 to 10 mg twice daily. The study, taken as a whole, reports: Many expanded lesional clones persisted during tofacitinib (in both scalp and blood). Relative to normal scalp, lesional scalp, especially alopecia totalis/universalis, showed higher clonality. Scalp clonality and expanded CD8+ clones among the top 100 fell significantly with tofacitinib.

About this clone itself: Its antigen is currently unknown.

Isolated RNA was reverse transcribed into cDNA used as the sequencing template. The assay was immunoSEQ multiplex PCR, and TCRdb's table has in-frame clones only and misses some. The sample includes about 140,000 clones, around four fifths seen only once; the top ten take roughly 25%. The treatment denotes: oral pan-JAK inhibitor, 5-10 mg twice daily. Germline V gene lookup returns CDR1 LGHNA and CDR2 YNFKEQ. CDR3 length: 17 residues. The ends were cut back, 4 bases at V and 4 bases at J, with 22 bases in the middle. The sample consisted of CD8+ T cells sorted from blood, taken at week 4, from a patient treated with tofacitinib. This TCR derives from a human donor with alopecia areata. The rearrangement uses TRBV4-2 and TRBJ1-1; D might be TRBD1 (5 bases). The CDR3 sequence is CASSPPGQGLSSTEAFF. The CDR3 DNA follows: TGTGCCAGCAGCCCCCCAGGCCAGGGACTCTCTTCCACTGAAGCTTTCTTT.